Below are 30 T cell receptor beta chains sequenced from a single sample in a study of T-cell reconstitution after alpha-beta-depleted transplantation in children. The TCRbeta library was prepared with unique molecular identifiers. TCRdb re-analysed the PCR reads in MiXCR, keeping a single row per CDR3 protein. Altogether 200,000 to 250,000 distinct CDR3 sequences are present, approximately 8.9% being singletons, with the ten largest covering 6% to 7%. The specimen was PBMCs, mostly from graft donor cells, collected 180 days after TCRalphabeta/CD19-depleted stem cell transplant. These receptors were obtained from a male patient younger than 18 who had a stem cell transplant for acute lymphoblastic leukemia, so the T cells may come from the graft donor.

This clonotype was counted many times. J is TRBJ2-7 and V is TRBV4-2; D gene unclear. V gave up 4 bases and J gave up 2 bases, with 30 bases separating them. The CDR3 is 20 amino acids. Germline lookup yields CDR1 LGHNA and CDR2 YNFKEQ. The CDR3 DNA sequence: TGTGCCAGCAGCCCGCATGGATACAGCCTTTCCATGATCCCTCCCTACGAGCAGTACTTC. This sequence encodes CASSPHGYSLSMIPPYEQYF.

There are many counts of this clonotype. The chain carries TRBV4-1 and TRBJ2-1; D remains ambiguous. Germline CDR1 MGHRA, CDR2 YSYEKL. V was cut by 4 bases and J by 9 bases, with 7 bases left in between. This CDR3 has 11 residues. Here the CDR3 DNA reads TGCGCCAGCAGCCCTGATCGTGAGCAGTTCTTC. Amino acids: CASSPDREQFF.

This clonotype occurred many times. The rearrangement links TRBV7-2 to TRBJ2-7; the D is unclear. With 5 bases removed from V and 0 bases from J, the gap between germline ends came to 20 bases. This CDR3 is built from 17 residues. Germline V gives CDR1 SGHTA, CDR2 FQGNSA. CDR3 coding DNA: TGTGCCAGCAGCCACGTCCCCCTACAAAACCCCTCCTACGAGCAGTACTTC. This translates into CASSHVPLQNPSYEQYF.

This clonotype appeared many times. The V and J genes are TRBV6-1 and TRBJ2-3, with a weak D call TRBD2 (5 bases). The V end was cut by 8 bases, the J end by 4 bases, with 16 bases between. CDR1 is MNHNS, CDR2 SASEGT, per germline. The CDR3 spans 14 residues. CDR3 region: CASGRGQSADTQYF. The CDR3 coding sequence is TGTGCCAGCGGGAGAGGGCAAAGCGCAGATACGCAGTATTTT.

This clonotype was observed at least ten times. The chain recombines TRBV20-1 with TRBJ2-5; TRBD1 agrees at 9 bases. V lost 2 bases to trimming and J lost 2 bases; unmatched junction nucleotides: 12. CDR3 length: 17 amino acids. CDR1 DFQATT and CDR2 SNEGSKA come from the germline V gene (reference sequence). The CDR3 loop is CSARRTGVSLGQETQYF. The CDR3 region has the DNA TGCAGTGCTAGAAGGACAGGGGTATCTCTAGGGCAAGAGACCCAGTACTTC.

In its sample, this clonotype was seen many times. The chain carries TRBV11-3 and TRBJ2-1, with 12 bases aligning to TRBD1. J lost 6 bases, V lost 3 bases, and 15 bases had no gene match. The CDR3 is 19 amino acids. The V gene's germline CDR1 is SGHNT and CDR2 YENEEA. CDR3 region: CASSLGQGARLAGSNEQFF. CDR3 DNA sequence: TGTGCCAGCAGCTTGGGACAGGGGGCGCGGCTAGCGGGCTCCAATGAGCAGTTCTTC.

Concerning this clonotype itself: Possible read error: a much larger clone is one base away. This chain uses TRBV5-5 with TRBJ2-3, with 14 nucleotides matching TRBD2. CDR1 and CDR2 (germline): SGHKS, YYEKEE (reference sequence). V trimming: 4 bases; J trimming: 7 bases; junction bases outside the gene matches: 11. The CDR3 has 17 residues. As DNA, the CDR3 is TGTGCCAGCAGCACGGGCATCGGGACTAGCGGGAGTAATACGCAGTATTTT. Translating it yields CASSTGIGTSGSNTQYF.

In its sample, this clonotype was seen many times. At one boundary the junction diverges from the germline segment, which might be a read error. This sequence joins TRBV5-1 and TRBJ2-7, with a tentative D call TRBD2 (5 bases). This CDR3 has 11 residues. Germline loops: CDR1 SGHRS, CDR2 YFSETQ. CDR3: CASRFEGPQHF. The CDR3 DNA is TGCGCCAGCCGTTTCGAGGGTCCCCAGCACTTC.

This clonotype was seen ten or more times. The chain combines TRBV7-9 with TRBJ2-1; D assignment may be TRBD1 or TRBD2 (5 bases each). This CDR3 is built from 15 residues. The germline V and J ends were trimmed by 0 bases and 3 bases, with 9 bases remaining between them. CDR1 is SEHNR and CDR2 is FQNEAQ in the germline V gene (reference sequence). CDR3 nucleotide sequence: TGTGCCAGCAGCTTAGCCGGGACCCGCTACAATGAGCAGTTCTTC. Translation: CASSLAGTRYNEQFF.

This clonotype was observed many times. V usage is TRBV4-1 and J usage is TRBJ2-7, with 13 bases matching TRBD2. The CDR3 sequence is 18 residues long. Germline trimming cut 0 bases from V and 4 bases from J; bases unmatched to any gene: 9. The germline gives CDR1 MGHRA, CDR2 YSYEKL. In DNA form, the CDR3 reads TGCGCCAGCAGCCAAGACCACGGACTAGCGGGAGCATTTTACGAGCAGTACTTC. Translating it yields CASSQDHGLAGAFYEQYF.

This clonotype was observed many times. The genes are TRBV4-3 and TRBJ2-2; no reliable D call. Germline CDR1 LGHNA, CDR2 YSLEER. Trimming cost V 1 base and J 1 base, with 10 bases left between them. The CDR3 runs to 16 residues. Here the CDR3 reads CASSQGSVRNTGELFF. The CDR3 bases are TGCGCCAGCAGCCAAGGTTCGGTTAGGAACACCGGGGAGCTGTTTTTT.

This clonotype occurred many times. At one of its ends the junction is not consistent with the germline gene, which may arise from a read error. V gene TRBV5-1 combines with J gene TRBJ1-5; no clear D gene. Germline lookup yields CDR1 SGHRS and CDR2 YFSETQ. The length of the CDR3 is 9 residues. CDR3 sequence reads: CRHYQPQHF. The DNA of the CDR3 is TGTAGGCATTATCAGCCCCAGCATTTT. Complete variable domain (other parts from reference TRBV5-1 and TRBJ1-5): KAGVTQTPRYLIKTRGQQVTLSCSPISGHRSVSWYQQTPGQGLQFLFEYFSETQRNKGNFPGRFSGRQFSNSRSEMNVSTLELGDSALYLCRHYQPQHFGDGTRLSIL.

This clonotype was found many times. The chain carries TRBV7-9 and TRBJ2-1; no clear D gene. Germline CDR1 SEHNR, CDR2 FQNEAQ (reference sequence). The CDR3 contains 14 residues. Trimming pared 3 bases from V and 4 bases from J, leaving 10 bases between. The CDR3 loop is CASSLPGSYNEQFF. The CDR3 nucleotides are TGTGCCAGCAGCTTGCCCGGCTCATACAATGAGCAGTTCTTC. Complete variable domain (other parts from reference TRBV7-9 and TRBJ2-1): DTGVSQNPRHKITKRGQNVTFRCDPISEHNRLYWYRQTLGQGPEFLTYFQNEAQLEKSRLLSDRFSAERPKGSFSTLEIQRTEQGDSAMYLCASSLPGSYNEQFFGPGTRLTVL.

This clonotype has just one count. This chain joins TRBV4-2 and TRBJ2-1, with 9 nucleotides matching TRBD2. Germline assignment: CDR1 LGHNA and CDR2 YNFKEQ. The CDR3 is 14 residues long. The trim removed 10 bases at V and 10 bases at J, leaving 14 bases unmatched. CDR3 DNA sequence: TGTGCCATGAGCCCCGGGCTAGCGGGACGGGAGCAGTTCTTC. Residues: CAMSPGLAGREQFF.

Ten or more counts support this clonotype. The chain links TRBV14 to TRBJ2-1; the D gene is possibly TRBD2 (6 bases). Trimming took 4 bases from V and 7 from J, leaving 20 bases between them. This CDR3 contains 16 residues. CDR1 and CDR2 (germline): SGHDN, FVKESK. Here the CDR3 DNA reads TGTGCCAGCAGCCTGACCGGGACTTGGGGGGATAATGAGCAGTTCTTC. Translation gives CASSLTGTWGDNEQFF.

As regards this clonotype: Possible read error: a much larger clone is one base away. The rearrangement uses TRBV28 and TRBJ2-6; TRBD1 agrees at 7 bases. The CDR3 loop spans 15 amino acids. Per the germline V gene, CDR1 is MDHEN and CDR2 is SYDVKM. This chain's CDR3 is CARSLQGTGANVLTF. CDR3 DNA: TGTGCCAGGAGTTTACAGGGGACTGGGGCCAACGTCCTGACTTTC.

As for this clonotype: With a much larger clone just one base away, this may be a read error. V and J are TRBV6-2 or TRBV6-3 and TRBJ1-1; 9 bases fit TRBD1. The CDR3 totals 17 residues. Looked up from germline, CDR1 is MNHEY and CDR2 is SVGEGT. CDR3 protein: CASSYLPGQGTDTEALF. CDR3 nucleotides: TGTGCCAGCAGTTACTTGCCGGGACAGGGAACGGACACTGAAGCTTTGTTT.

This clonotype was seen at least ten times. J is TRBJ2-2 and V is TRBV4-1; D is unclear. The CDR3 contains 14 residues. CDR1 is MGHRA, CDR2 YSYEKL, per germline. Trimming shortened V by 8 bases and J by 0 bases, and 10 bases separated the two germline ends. CDR3 nucleotide sequence: TGCGCCAGCTTATTACGACCGAACACCGGGGAGCTGTTTTTT. Its translation: CASLLRPNTGELFF.

Of note for this clonotype: This could be a read error, since a much larger clone is one nucleotide away. The chain links TRBV5-1 to TRBJ1-1; weak D call: TRBD1 (5 bases). The CDR3 totals 13 residues. CDR1 and CDR2 from the germline V gene are SGHRS and YFSETQ. Trimming pared 5 bases from V and 10 bases from J, leaving 18 bases between. The CDR3 region has the DNA TGCGCCAGCAGTAAGGGGATAGACCCTGGAGCTTTCTTT. Translated, it gives CASSKGIDPGAFF.

Many counts were recorded for this clonotype. This CDR3 is CASSLGAGLAGYNEQFF. CDR3 bases: TGTGCCAGCAGCTTAGGAGCGGGACTAGCGGGATACAATGAGCAGTTCTTC. The V call is TRBV7-8, the J call TRBJ2-1, with 13 nucleotides matching TRBD2. There are 17 residues in the CDR3. The V gene end was trimmed by 1 base and the J gene end by 4 bases; junction bases not matched to a gene: 4. CDR1 and CDR2 (germline): SGHVS, FQNEAQ. Filled out from reference TRBV7-8 and TRBJ2-1, the complete variable domain reads GAGVSQSPRYKVAKRGQDVALRCDPISGHVSLFWYQQALGQGPEFLTYFQNEAQLDKSGLPSDRFFAERPEGSVSTLKIQRTQQEDSAVYLCASSLGAGLAGYNEQFFGPGTRLTVL.

The gene calls are TRBV5-1 and TRBJ2-6; TRBD2 is a possible D gene (6 bases). Germline V lookup: CDR1 SGHRS, CDR2 YFSETQ. V was shortened by 6 bases and J by 0 bases, with 16 bases between the two germline ends. The CDR3 loop spans 17 amino acids. The CDR3 DNA sequence: TGCGCCAGCACCCGAGGGACGGGGGACTCTGGGGCCAACGTCCTGACTTTC. Translated: CASTRGTGDSGANVLTF. Supplemented by reference TRBV5-1 and TRBJ2-6, the full variable domain reads KAGVTQTPRYLIKTRGQQVTLSCSPISGHRSVSWYQQTPGQGLQFLFEYFSETQRNKGNFPGRFSGRQFSNSRSEMNVSTLELGDSALYLCASTRGTGDSGANVLTFGAGSRLTVL.

This clonotype turned up a few times. The chain couples TRBV5-4 to TRBJ2-7; D remains unclear. With 0 bases removed from V and 7 bases from J, the gap between germline ends came to 11 bases. The CDR3 is 13 amino acids. Germline V CDR1 and CDR2: SGHNT, YYREEE (reference sequence). CDR3 region: CASSLAGRNEQYF. The CDR3 DNA follows: TGTGCCAGCAGCTTGGCCGGGCGCAATGAGCAGTACTTC.

This clonotype was found many times. The rearrangement uses TRBV28 and TRBJ2-3; D may be TRBD1 or TRBD2 (6 bases each). The germline V and J ends were trimmed by 9 bases and 0 bases, with 13 bases remaining between them. In germline, CDR1 is MDHEN, CDR2 SYDVKM. The CDR3 contains 14 residues. CDR3 coding DNA: TGTGCCAGTTGGGGGGCAGCTAGCACAGATACGCAGTATTTT. It translates to CASWGAASTDTQYF.

This clonotype was seen at least ten times. The genes are TRBV12-3 or TRBV12-4 and TRBJ2-5; 8 positions match TRBD2. The CDR3 consists of 15 residues. V gave up 4 bases and J gave up 1 base; unmatched junction bases: 5. DNA of the CDR3: TGTGCCAGCAGTTCTTCCCGGGAGGGCCAAGAGACCCAGTACTTC. Translation: CASSSSREGQETQYF.

This clonotype occurred many times. The chain combines TRBV12-3 or TRBV12-4 with TRBJ1-4; D gene uncertain. Trimming took off 9 bases at V and 0 bases at J, with 8 bases between the two ends. The length of the CDR3 is 13 residues. In DNA, the CDR3 is TGTGCCAGTAATTCGGCAACTAATGAAAAACTGTTTTTT. Translation gives CASNSATNEKLFF.

Ten or more counts support this clonotype. The chain has TRBV9 and TRBJ2-2; no reliable D call. The V gene lost 0 bases and the J gene lost 3 bases, with 3 bases spanning the gap. CDR1 and CDR2 (germline): SGDLS, YYNGEE. The CDR3 is 13 residues long. In nucleotides, the CDR3 is TGTGCCAGCAGCGTAGTCGACACCGGGGAGCTGTTTTTT. Its protein product is CASSVVDTGELFF.

This clonotype has a count of ten or more. This sequence joins TRBV15 and TRBJ1-1, with D possibly being TRBD1 (6 bases). The CDR3 contains 16 residues. Germline loops: CDR1 LNHNV, CDR2 YYDKDF (reference sequence). The V end lost 3 bases, the J end lost 1 base, and 15 bases lay between the germline ends. The CDR3 loop reads CATSRGSRTENTEAFF. The CDR3 DNA reads TGTGCCACCAGCAGGGGCTCGAGGACAGAGAACACTGAAGCTTTCTTT. The full variable domain, its missing parts supplied by reference TRBV15 and TRBJ1-1, is DAMVIQNPRYQVTQFGKPVTLSCSQTLNHNVMYWYQQKSSQAPKLLFHYYDKDFNNEADTPDNFQSRRPNTSFCFLDIRSPGLGDTAMYLCATSRGSRTENTEAFFGQGTRLTVV.

This clonotype was seen repeatedly, ten times or more. The rearrangement uses TRBV24-1 and TRBJ2-7; 9 bases align to TRBD1. The length of the CDR3 is 16 residues. Germline V gene sequence: CDR1 KGHDR, CDR2 SFDVKD. J gave up 2 bases and V 1 base, and 5 bases lay outside the gene matches. The CDR3 region has the DNA TGTGCCACCAGTGATTTCCGGGACAGGGCTACCTACGAGCAGTACTTC. Amino acid sequence: CATSDFRDRATYEQYF.

This clonotype was recorded at least ten times. This chain connects TRBV29-1 to TRBJ2-3; the D gene is possibly TRBD1 (5 bases). The CDR3 loop spans 13 amino acids. Germline loops: CDR1 SQVTM, CDR2 ANQGSEA. The germline V and J ends were trimmed by 4 bases and 5 bases, with 13 bases remaining between them. This CDR3 reads CSVAGRDLDTQYF. In nucleotides, the CDR3 is TGCAGCGTTGCCGGCAGGGATTTAGATACGCAGTATTTT.

There are many counts of this clonotype. The chain is built from TRBV11-2 and TRBJ2-7; 7 nucleotides match TRBD1. This CDR3 region has 15 residues. V lost 1 base to trimming and J lost 3 bases; unmatched junction nucleotides: 6. In germline, CDR1 is SGHAT, CDR2 FQNNGV. The DNA for the CDR3 is TGTGCCAGCAGCTTAGGGACAGGCTTTCTCTACGAGCAGTACTTC. This encodes CASSLGTGFLYEQYF.